Presented here are 8 T cell receptor beta chains from one specimen sequenced in a study of shared clonotypes between healthy human individuals. Clones were sequenced by immunoSEQ multiplex PCR, and TCRdb holds only the in-frame ones, with some missing. The data show over 2 million clones, approximately 95% seen once. CD45RO negativity and positive selection for CCR7 defined naive CD8 cells, a population that excluded terminally differentiated effector memory CD45RA+ cells. Source material: naive CD8+ T cells sorted from blood. Receptors were obtained from a man aged 18 to 30 in good health.

The chain links TRBV6-5 to TRBJ2-5; D is ambiguous. The germline gives CDR1 MNHEY, CDR2 SVGAGI. The CDR3 is 14 residues long. V lost 2 bases and J 6 bases, leaving 13 bases between the germline ends. The CDR3 loop is CASSYGTGLQTQYF. The CDR3 nucleotides read TGTGCCAGCAGTTACGGAACGGGTTTGCAGACCCAGTACTTC.

The V call is TRBV15, the J call TRBJ2-2; 12 bases map to TRBD1. Germline assignment: CDR1 LNHNV and CDR2 YYDKDF (reference sequence). This CDR3 is 17 amino acids long. V was pared by 5 bases and J by 8 bases, with 12 bases of the junction left unmatched. CDR3 in DNA: TGTGCCACCAGCTTATCCGGTTGGGGACAGGGGGCTGGGGAGCTGTTTTTT. This sequence encodes CATSLSGWGQGAGELFF.

This chain connects TRBV30 to TRBJ1-1; TRBD1 is a possible D gene (5 bases). Germline assignment: CDR1 GTSNPN and CDR2 SVGIG (reference sequence). V shed 3 bases and J shed 7 bases, with 12 bases lying between them. There are 12 residues in the CDR3. CDR3 sequence reads: CAWSYGGGEAFF. Written as DNA, the CDR3 is TGTGCCTGGAGCTACGGTGGGGGTGAAGCTTTCTTT. Drawing the rest from reference TRBV30 and TRBJ1-1, the complete variable domain is SQTIHQWPATLVQPVGSPLSLECTVEGTSNPNLYWYRQAAGRGLQLLFYSVGIGQISSEVPQNLSASRPQDRQFILSSKKLLLSDSGFYLCAWSYGGGEAFFGQGTRLTVV.

This chain links TRBV9 with TRBJ1-2; D is unclear. V lost 0 bases, J lost 1 base, and 13 bases lay in between. The CDR3 length is 16 residues. Germline CDR1 reads SGDLS; CDR2 reads YYNGEE. CDR3 in DNA: TGTGCCAGCAGCGTAGAGGCGGAACCATTTAACTATGGCTACACCTTC. Residues: CASSVEAEPFNYGYTF.

V is TRBV5-8 and J is TRBJ1-4, with 11 bases lining up with TRBD1. The V gene's germline CDR1 is SGHTS and CDR2 YDEGEE. The CDR3 contains 16 residues. V dropped 3 bases and J dropped 2; count of bases not matched to a gene: 3. The CDR3 nucleotides read TGTGCCAGCAGCTCGGGACAGGGGGACACTAATGAAAAACTGTTTTTT. As protein: CASSSGQGDTNEKLFF.

The rearrangement links TRBV5-6 to TRBJ2-7; D is possibly TRBD2 (6 bases). The length of the CDR3 is 16 residues. The germline CDR1 and CDR2 sequences are SGHDT and YYEEEE. The V and J ends lost 6 bases and 2 bases respectively, with 21 bases between them. This chain's CDR3 is CASTAGPGLNPYEQYF. Written as DNA, the CDR3 is TGTGCCAGCACCGCCGGGCCGGGACTGAACCCCTACGAGCAGTACTTC.

The V gene is TRBV6-5, the J gene TRBJ2-7; a weak D match, TRBD2 (6 bases). V was cut by 2 bases and J by 1 base, with 12 bases left in between. Germline V gene lookup returns CDR1 MNHEY and CDR2 SVGAGI. The CDR3 contains 15 residues. The CDR3 here is CASSYGAGPSYEQYF. The CDR3 DNA sequence: TGTGCCAGCAGTTACGGGGCGGGGCCTTCCTACGAGCAGTACTTC.

The chain combines TRBV7-6 with TRBJ2-1, with 12 bases that match TRBD2. The CDR3 runs to 16 residues. The V gene end was trimmed by 2 bases and the J gene end by 5 bases; junction bases not matched to a gene: 4. The germline V gene has CDR1 SGHVS and CDR2 FNYEAQ. CDR3: CASSLPSGGADNEQFF. CDR3 DNA: TGTGCCAGCAGCTTACCTAGCGGGGGGGCTGACAATGAGCAGTTCTTC.